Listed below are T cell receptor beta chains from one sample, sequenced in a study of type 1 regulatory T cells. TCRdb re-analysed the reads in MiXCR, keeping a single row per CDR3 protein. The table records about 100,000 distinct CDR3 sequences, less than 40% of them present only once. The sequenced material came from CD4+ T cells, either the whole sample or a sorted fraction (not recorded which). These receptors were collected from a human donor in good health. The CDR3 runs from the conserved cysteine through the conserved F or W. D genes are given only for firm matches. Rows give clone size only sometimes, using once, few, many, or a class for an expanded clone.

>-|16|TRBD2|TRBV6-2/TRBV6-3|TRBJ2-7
TGTGCCAGCAGCTCTCTCAGACTAGCGGGCCCCTACGAGCAGTACTTC
CASSSLRLAGPYEQYF
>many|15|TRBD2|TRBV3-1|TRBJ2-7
TGTGCCAGCAGCCAACAACTAGCGGTGGGCTACGAGCAGTACTTC
CASSQQLAVGYEQYF
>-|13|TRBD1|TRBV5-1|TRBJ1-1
TGCGCCAGCAGCCGGGACAGGCCCACTGAAGCTTTCTTT
CASSRDRPTEAFF
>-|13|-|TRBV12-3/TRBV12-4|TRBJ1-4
TGTGCCAGCAGTACCGGACCGGATGAAAAACTGTTTTTT
CASSTGPDEKLFF
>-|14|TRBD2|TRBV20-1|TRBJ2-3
TGCAGTGCTAGGGGAAGCGGGAGTGGATATACGCAGTATTTT
CSARGSGSGYTQYF
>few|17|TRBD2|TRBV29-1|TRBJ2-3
TGCAGCGTCTTTCTAGCGGGAGGCTCCATTAGCACAGATACGCAGTATTTT
CSVFLAGGSISTDTQYF
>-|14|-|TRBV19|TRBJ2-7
TGTGCCAGTAGTGCAACGGGACGTCGGGACGAGCAGTACTTC
CASSATGRRDEQYF
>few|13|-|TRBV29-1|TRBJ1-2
TGCAGCGTCCGACAACTTAATAACTATGGCTACACCTTC
CSVRQLNNYGYTF
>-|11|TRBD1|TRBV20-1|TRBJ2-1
TGCAGTGCAAAGACAGGGGGAGAGCAGCTCTTC
CSAKTGGEQLF
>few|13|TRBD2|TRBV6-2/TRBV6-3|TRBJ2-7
TGTGCCAGCAGTCCGGGGAGGGAACTCGAGCAGTACTTC
CASSPGRELEQYF
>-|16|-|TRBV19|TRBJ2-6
TGTGCCAGTAGTATAGATAGTCTGACCGGGGCCAACGTCCTGACTTTC
CASSIDSLTGANVLTF
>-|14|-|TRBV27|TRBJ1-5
TGTGCCAGCAGTTTATTGGGGGGGGTTCAGCCCCAGCATTTT
CASSLLGGVQPQHF
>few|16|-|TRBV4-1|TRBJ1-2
TGCGCCAGCAGCCAAGAGGGCACGGCGGGGGCGCTTGGCTACACCTTC
CASSQEGTAGALGYTF
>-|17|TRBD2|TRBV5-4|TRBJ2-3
TGTGCCAGCAGCTTGGGGCTAGCGGGAGTTGGGGCAGATACGCAGTATTTT
CASSLGLAGVGADTQYF
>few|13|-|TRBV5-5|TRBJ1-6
TGTGCCAGCAGCTTAGCCGGGGATTCACCCCTCCACTTT
CASSLAGDSPLHF
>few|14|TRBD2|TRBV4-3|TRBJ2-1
TGCGCCAGCAGCCCCGGCTCGGTAGCGGGAGATCGGTTCTTC
CASSPGSVAGDRFF
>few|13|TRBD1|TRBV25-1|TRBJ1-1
TGTGCCAGCAGTGTAACAGGGGGAAGTGAAGCTTTCTTT
CASSVTGGSEAFF
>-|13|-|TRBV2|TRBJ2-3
TGTGCCAGCATTCCGCCAAGCACAGATACGCAGTATTTT
CASIPPSTDTQYF
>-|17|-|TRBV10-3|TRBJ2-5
TGTGCCATCAGTGAATTTACGGGGGCGGGGGTTCAAGAGACCCAGTACTTC
CAISEFTGAGVQETQYF
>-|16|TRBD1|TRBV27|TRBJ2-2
TGTGCCAGCAGGTCCTCGGGACAGGTTAACACCGGGGAGCTGTTTTTT
CASRSSGQVNTGELFF
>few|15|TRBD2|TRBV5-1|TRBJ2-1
TGCGCCAGCAGAGAAAGCGGGATTTCTTACAATGAGCAGTTCTTC
CASRESGISYNEQFF
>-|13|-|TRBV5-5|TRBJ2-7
TGTGCCAGCAGCTTCGACACTACTTACGAGCAGTACTTC
CASSFDTTYEQYF